The T cell receptor (beta chain) described here comes from a study of shared clonotypes between healthy human individuals. As defined, naive CD8 cells were CD45RO-negative and positively selected for CCR7, with terminally differentiated effector memory CD45RA+ cells excluded. Per the germline V gene, CDR1 is SGDLS and CDR2 is YYNGEE. The CDR3 has 14 amino acids. The V and J ends lost 3 bases and 4 bases, in that order; junction bases with no gene match: 7. Every subset's genomic DNA went evenly onto several immunoSEQ plates. Data came from immunoSEQ multiplex PCR; TCRdb stores just in-frame clones and leaves some out. The sample lists about 2 million clones; 85% to 95% were seen once.

The receptor comes from a man aged 18 to 30 in good health. The chain carries TRBV9 and TRBJ2-7, with 7 bases aligning to TRBD2. The sequencing sample was made of naive CD8+ T cells sorted from blood. CDR3 amino acids: CASSASGLKYEQYF. The DNA of the CDR3 is TGTGCCAGCAGCGCTTCGGGACTAAAATACGAGCAGTACTTC.